Listed here are 17 T cell receptor beta chains from one sample, sequenced in a study of cytomegalovirus exposure and HLA in healthy donors (TCRdb year 2017). Receptors were amplified or captured by the immunoSEQ multiplex PCR assay. The clones in this table, taken by TCRdb from immuneACCESS, are in-frame only. Not every clone is retained; where verified, under half of the shortfall comes from an unresolved V gene, and the cause of the rest is unknown. Present in this sample are fewer than 400,000 clones, around 86% of which were seen just once. Under 0.85% of the sample is held by the ten biggest clonotypes. Sequencing input: PBMCs. The source is a woman in her late teens or twenties in good health and CMV-seronegative.

This clone came up a few times. CDR3 bases: TGTGCCAGCAGCTGGGCACAGGGCGGAACCGGGGAGCTGTTTTTT. Encoded protein: CASSWAQGGTGELFF. This rearrangement joins TRBV7-9 to TRBJ2-2, with D perhaps matching TRBD1 (6 bases). The V gene lost 4 bases and the J gene lost 5 bases, with 14 bases spanning the gap. CDR1 and CDR2 (germline): SEHNR, FQNEAQ (reference sequence). The CDR3 has 15 residues.

The V and J genes are TRBV2 and TRBJ2-5; 14 nucleotides agree with TRBD2. The CDR3 is 15 amino acids. From germline, CDR1 is SNHLY and CDR2 FYNNEI. V gave up 4 bases and J gave up 4 bases; unmatched junction bases: 2. The CDR3 DNA sequence: TGTGCCAGCAGTGGGGGACTAGCGGGAGCAGAGACCCAGTACTTC. Translated: CASSGGLAGAETQYF.

The table lists this clone with a few counts. This chain uses TRBV29-1 with TRBJ1-2, with 10 positions matching TRBD1. Germline assignment: CDR1 SQVTM and CDR2 ANQGSEA. Unmatched junction bases numbered 6, after V lost 7 bases and J lost 4 bases. CDR3 length: 13 amino acids. This chain's CDR3 is CSALGQGPYGYTF. For the CDR3, the DNA is TGCAGCGCTTTGGGACAGGGGCCCTATGGCTACACCTTC.

The gene calls are TRBV4-3 and TRBJ1-3; D gene ambiguous. Trimming took off 4 bases at V and 4 bases at J, with 14 bases between the two ends. Germline V CDR1 and CDR2: LGHNA, YSLEER. The CDR3 has 15 residues. CDR3 bases: TGCGCCAGCAGCCCCGAGGGAAGCTCCGGAAACACCATATATTTT. This gives the protein CASSPEGSSGNTIYF.

V is TRBV19 and J is TRBJ1-5; 8 bases fit TRBD1. CDR3 length equals 19 residues. With 6 bases clipped from V and 3 bases from J, the junction kept 19 bases outside the gene matches. In germline, CDR1 is LNHDA, CDR2 SQIVND (reference sequence). The CDR3 loop is CASSQIRTGRLHHNQPQHF. The CDR3 DNA reads as TGTGCCAGTAGCCAAATCAGGACAGGGAGGCTCCATCACAATCAGCCCCAGCATTTT.

This clone is a singleton in its sample. The chain is built from TRBV6-5 and TRBJ2-1; 9 bases agree with TRBD2. The CDR3 extends over 16 amino acids. The V gene end was trimmed by 2 bases and the J gene end by 2 bases; junction bases not matched to a gene: 4. Per the germline V gene, CDR1 is MNHEY and CDR2 is SVGAGI. CDR3 loop: CASSYGREGPYNEQFF. The CDR3 DNA follows: TGTGCCAGCAGTTACGGGCGGGAGGGCCCCTACAATGAGCAGTTCTTC.

This sequence joins TRBV6-5 and TRBJ1-1; tentative D call: TRBD1 (5 bases). CDR1 and CDR2 from the germline V gene are MNHEY and SVGAGI. The V gene lost 1 base and the J gene lost 5 bases, with 17 bases spanning the gap. CDR3 length equals 16 residues. In nucleotides, the CDR3 is TGTGCCAGCAGTTACTTCCCGCGGGGAGGGGATACTGAAGCTTTCTTT. This gives the protein CASSYFPRGGDTEAFF.

The rearrangement links TRBV27 to TRBJ1-5; 7 nucleotides line up with TRBD1. The CDR3 is 14 residues long. The J segment lost 7 bases and the V segment lost 6 bases, leaving 9 bases of the junction unmatched. The germline V gene encodes CDR1 MNHEY and CDR2 SMNVEV (reference sequence). Here the CDR3 reads CASRITGVGQPQHF. The CDR3 DNA reads as TGTGCCAGCAGGATTACAGGGGTTGGCCAGCCCCAGCATTTT.

This clone was observed a few times. The chain employs TRBV10-3 and TRBJ2-7, with 9 positions matching TRBD1. Germline V gene lookup returns CDR1 ENHRY and CDR2 SYGVKD. The ends lost 3 bases at V and 2 bases at J; junction bases unmatched: 5. The CDR3 sequence is 15 residues long. The DNA of the CDR3 is TGTGCCATCAGTGACTCGGACAGGGGACCCTACGAGCAGTACTTC. The encoded protein is CAISDSDRGPYEQYF.

Only one count was recorded for this clone. V gene TRBV7-9 combines with J gene TRBJ2-5, with TRBD1 identical over 9 bases. The CDR3 spans 17 residues. Per germline, CDR1 SEHNR and CDR2 FQNEAQ (reference sequence). The J segment lost 0 bases and the V segment lost 1 base, leaving 6 bases of the junction unmatched. CDR3 sequence (DNA): TGTGCCAGCAGCTTAGGGAAAGGGGACAGGGACCAAGAGACCCAGTACTTC. Its protein product is CASSLGKGDRDQETQYF.

This chain uses TRBV2 with TRBJ2-6; TRBD1 aligns across 9 bases. V gave up 6 bases and J gave up 1 base; unmatched junction bases: 13. Germline V lookup: CDR1 SNHLY, CDR2 FYNNEI. The CDR3 has 19 residues. As DNA, the CDR3 is TGTGCCAGCAGGCCTAAACAGGGGGCTCCTAATTCTGGGGCCAACGTCCTGACTTTC. Translating gives CASRPKQGAPNSGANVLTF. The variable domain in full, completed from reference TRBV2 and TRBJ2-6, reads EPEVTQTPSHQVTQMGQEVILRCVPISNHLYFYWYRQILGQKVEFLVSFYNNEISEKSEIFDDQFSVERPDGSNFTLKIRSTKLEDSAMYFCASRPKQGAPNSGANVLTFGAGSRLTVL.

The chain combines TRBV7-2 with TRBJ2-5; no clear D. Germline lookup yields CDR1 SGHTA and CDR2 FQGNSA. The CDR3 spans 13 residues. The V end lost 3 bases, the J end lost 4 bases, and 9 bases lay between the germline ends. CDR3 sequence: CASSFRFGETQYF. The CDR3 coding sequence is TGTGCCAGCAGCTTCCGGTTCGGAGAGACCCAGTACTTC.

The chain employs TRBV28 and TRBJ1-2, with 9 bases that match TRBD1. The CDR3 runs 16 residues. Losses at the gene ends were 4 bases for V and 2 bases for J; bases not matched to a gene: 8. Germline CDR1 reads MDHEN; CDR2 reads SYDVKM. The CDR3 loop is CASSSWTGVLNYGYTF. CDR3 in DNA: TGTGCCAGCAGTTCGTGGACAGGGGTCCTGAACTATGGCTACACCTTC.

The V and J genes are TRBV11-2 and TRBJ2-5, with TRBD1 matching over 7 bases. Germline V gene lookup returns CDR1 SGHAT and CDR2 FQNNGV. The CDR3 is made up of 17 amino acids. The ends lost 1 base at V and 3 bases at J; junction bases unmatched: 11. The CDR3 here is CASSLGVNGDREETQYF. CDR3 bases: TGTGCCAGCAGCTTAGGGGTGAATGGGGACAGAGAAGAGACCCAGTACTTC.

V is TRBV7-6 and J is TRBJ2-7, with D perhaps TRBD1 (6 bases). Trimming took 3 bases from V and 3 from J, leaving 18 bases between them. From germline, CDR1 is SGHVS and CDR2 FNYEAQ. CDR3 length equals 16 residues. The CDR3 region is CASSFYGGSWNYEQYF. The CDR3 nucleotides read TGTGCCAGCAGCTTTTATGGGGGCTCTTGGAACTACGAGCAGTACTTC.

V usage is TRBV5-1 and J usage is TRBJ1-1, with D perhaps matching TRBD1 (6 bases). The CDR3 is 13 amino acids. The ends were cut back, 7 bases at V and 3 bases at J, with 13 bases in the middle. CDR1 is SGHRS and CDR2 is YFSETQ in the germline V gene. CDR3 sequence reads: CASHRAEDTEAFF. CDR3 DNA sequence: TGCGCCAGCCACAGGGCTGAGGACACTGAAGCTTTCTTT.

V is TRBV6-5 and J is TRBJ2-7; tentative D call: TRBD1 (6 bases). The CDR3 consists of 15 residues. Trimming took 5 bases from V and 2 from J, leaving 16 bases between them. Germline-derived CDR1 and CDR2 are MNHEY and SVGAGI. The DNA of the CDR3 is TGTGCCAGCAGTGCCGGGACAACGGGAACCTACGAGCAGTACTTC. Protein product: CASSAGTTGTYEQYF.